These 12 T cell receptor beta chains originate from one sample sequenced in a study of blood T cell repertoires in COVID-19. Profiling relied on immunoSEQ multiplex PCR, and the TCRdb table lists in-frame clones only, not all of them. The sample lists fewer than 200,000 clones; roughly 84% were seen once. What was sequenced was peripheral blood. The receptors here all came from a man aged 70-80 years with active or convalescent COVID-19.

The chain's CDR3 is CACPSGTGYEQYF. The CDR3 nucleotides read TGTGCCTGCCCTTCCGGGACAGGCTACGAGCAGTACTTC. The rearrangement uses TRBV30 and TRBJ2-7, with 8 bases fitting TRBD1. The CDR3 extends over 13 amino acids. CDR1 and CDR2 from the germline V gene are GTSNPN and SVGIG (reference sequence). V lost 6 bases and J lost 3; bases outside the gene matches: 7.

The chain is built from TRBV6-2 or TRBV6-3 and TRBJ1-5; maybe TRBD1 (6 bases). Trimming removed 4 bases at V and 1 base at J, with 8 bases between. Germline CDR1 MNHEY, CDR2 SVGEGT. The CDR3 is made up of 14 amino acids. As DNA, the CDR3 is TGTGCCAGCAGTTGGGGACAAAGCAATCAGCCCCAGCATTTT. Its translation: CASSWGQSNQPQHF.

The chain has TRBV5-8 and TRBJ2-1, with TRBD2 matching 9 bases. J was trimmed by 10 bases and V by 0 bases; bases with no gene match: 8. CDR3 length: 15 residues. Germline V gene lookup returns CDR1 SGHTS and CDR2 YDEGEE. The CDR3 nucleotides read TGTGCCAGCAGCTTGGGGACTAGCGTTATCGGCGAGCAGTTCTTC. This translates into CASSLGTSVIGEQFF.

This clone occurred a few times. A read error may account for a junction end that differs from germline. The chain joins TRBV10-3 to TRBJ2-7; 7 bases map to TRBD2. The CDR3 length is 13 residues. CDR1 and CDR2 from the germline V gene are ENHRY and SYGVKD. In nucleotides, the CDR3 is TGTGCCATCAGTGAGGGGAGGGCCCCCTATCTGGACTTC. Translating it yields CAISEGRAPYLDF.

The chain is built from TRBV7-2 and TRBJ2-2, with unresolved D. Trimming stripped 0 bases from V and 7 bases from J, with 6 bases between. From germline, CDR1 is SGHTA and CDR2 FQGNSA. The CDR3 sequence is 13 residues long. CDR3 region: CASSLARNGELFF. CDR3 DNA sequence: TGTGCCAGCAGCTTAGCGCGTAACGGGGAGCTGTTTTTT.

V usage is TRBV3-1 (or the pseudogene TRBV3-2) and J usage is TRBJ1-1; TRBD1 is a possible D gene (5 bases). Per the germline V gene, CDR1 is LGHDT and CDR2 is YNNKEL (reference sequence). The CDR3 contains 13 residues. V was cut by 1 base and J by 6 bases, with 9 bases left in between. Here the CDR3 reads CASSQAGFAEAFF. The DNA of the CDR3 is TGTGCCAGCAGCCAAGCAGGGTTCGCTGAAGCTTTCTTT.

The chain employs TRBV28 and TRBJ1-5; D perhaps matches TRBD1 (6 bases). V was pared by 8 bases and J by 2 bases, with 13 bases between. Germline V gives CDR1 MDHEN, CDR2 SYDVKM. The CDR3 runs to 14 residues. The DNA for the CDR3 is TGTGCCAGCGTCAGGGGATGGGGCAATCAGCCCCAGCATTTT. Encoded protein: CASVRGWGNQPQHF. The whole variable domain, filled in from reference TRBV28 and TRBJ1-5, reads DVKVTQSSRYLVKRTGEKVFLECVQDMDHENMFWYRQDPGLGLRLIYFSYDVKMKEKGDIPEGYSVSREKKERFSLILESASTNQTSMYLCASVRGWGNQPQHFGDGTRLSIL.

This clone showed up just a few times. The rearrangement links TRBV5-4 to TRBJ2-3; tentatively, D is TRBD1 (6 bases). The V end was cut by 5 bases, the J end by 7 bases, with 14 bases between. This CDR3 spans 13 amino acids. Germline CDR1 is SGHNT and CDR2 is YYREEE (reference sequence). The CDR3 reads CASRQDRRHTQYF. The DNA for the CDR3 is TGTGCCAGCAGACAAGACAGGCGGCATACGCAGTATTTT.

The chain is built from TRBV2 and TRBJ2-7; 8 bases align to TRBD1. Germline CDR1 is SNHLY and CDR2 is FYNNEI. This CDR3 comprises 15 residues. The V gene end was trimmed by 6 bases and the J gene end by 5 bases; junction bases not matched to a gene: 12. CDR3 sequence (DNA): TGTGCCAGCAGGGACCGGCTGGGACAGGAACACGAGCAGTACTTC. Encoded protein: CASRDRLGQEHEQYF.

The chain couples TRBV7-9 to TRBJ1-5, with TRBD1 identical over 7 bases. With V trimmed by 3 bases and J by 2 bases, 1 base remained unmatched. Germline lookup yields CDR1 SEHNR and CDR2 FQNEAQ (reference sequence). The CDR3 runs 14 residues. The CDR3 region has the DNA TGTGCCAGCAGCTTCGGACAGGGCAATCAGCCCCAGCATTTT. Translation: CASSFGQGNQPQHF.

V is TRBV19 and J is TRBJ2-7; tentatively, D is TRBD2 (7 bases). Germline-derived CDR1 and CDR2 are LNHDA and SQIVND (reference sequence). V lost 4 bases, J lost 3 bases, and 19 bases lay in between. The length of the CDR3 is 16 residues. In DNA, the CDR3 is TGTGCCAGTAGTAGACTTGCAGCGGGACAAAACTACGAGCAGTACTTC. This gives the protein CASSRLAAGQNYEQYF.

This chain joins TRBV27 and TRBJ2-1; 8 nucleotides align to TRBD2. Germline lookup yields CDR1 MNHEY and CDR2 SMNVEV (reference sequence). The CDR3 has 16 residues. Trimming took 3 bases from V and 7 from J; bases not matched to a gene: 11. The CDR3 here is CASSFPEQRERNEQFF. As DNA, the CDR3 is TGTGCCAGCAGTTTCCCCGAGCAGCGGGAGAGGAATGAGCAGTTCTTC.